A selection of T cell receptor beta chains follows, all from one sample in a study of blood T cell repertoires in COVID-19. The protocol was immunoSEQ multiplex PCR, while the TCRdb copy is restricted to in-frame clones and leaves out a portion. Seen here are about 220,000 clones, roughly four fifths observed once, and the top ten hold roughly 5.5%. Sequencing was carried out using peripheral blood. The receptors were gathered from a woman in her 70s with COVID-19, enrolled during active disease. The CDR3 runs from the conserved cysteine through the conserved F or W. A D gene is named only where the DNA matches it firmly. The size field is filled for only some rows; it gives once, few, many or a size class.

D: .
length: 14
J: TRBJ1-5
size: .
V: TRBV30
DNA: TGTGCCTGGAGCGTTGCGCAGGGCCCCCAACCCCAGCATTTT
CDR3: CAWSVAQGPQPQHF

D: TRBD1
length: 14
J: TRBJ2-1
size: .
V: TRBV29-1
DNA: TGCAGCGTTAGGGACAGGGAATCCTACAATGAGCAGTTCTTC
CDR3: CSVRDRESYNEQFF

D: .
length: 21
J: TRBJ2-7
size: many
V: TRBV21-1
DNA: TGTGCCAGCAGCAACCAGCTGTTATTGACTAGCGGGAGGCCAAGTCTCTACGAGCAGTACTTC
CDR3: CASSNQLLLTSGRPSLYEQYF

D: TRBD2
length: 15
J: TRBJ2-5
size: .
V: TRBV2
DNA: TGTGCCAGCAGTGTCTGGCGGGAGATGTTGGAGACCCAGTACTTC
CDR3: CASSVWREMLETQYF

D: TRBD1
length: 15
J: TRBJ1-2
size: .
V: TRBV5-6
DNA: TGTGCCAGCAGCTCGGGCCGGGACAGGGGTTATGGCTACACCTTC
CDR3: CASSSGRDRGYGYTF

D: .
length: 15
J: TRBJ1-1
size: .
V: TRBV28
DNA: TGTGCCAGCAGTTTTAGGGGTCGAGGGAACACTGAAGCTTTCTTT
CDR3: CASSFRGRGNTEAFF

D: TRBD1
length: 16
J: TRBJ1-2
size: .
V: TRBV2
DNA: TGTGCCAGCAGGCAGGGGGAGTACAAAATCGATGGTGGCTACACCTTC
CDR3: CASRQGEYKIDGGYTF

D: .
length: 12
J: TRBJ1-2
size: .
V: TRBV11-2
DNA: TGTGCCAGCAGCTTAGATCAATCAGGCTACACCTTC
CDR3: CASSLDQSGYTF

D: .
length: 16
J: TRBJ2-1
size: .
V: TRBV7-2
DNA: TGTGCCAGCAGCTATGTACAGAGTTTGAAGAGCAATGAGCAGTTCTTC
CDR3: CASSYVQSLKSNEQFF

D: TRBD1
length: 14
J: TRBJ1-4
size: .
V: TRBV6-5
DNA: TGTGCCAGCAGGGACAGGGGAGGAAATGAAAAACTGTTTTTT
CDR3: CASRDRGGNEKLFF

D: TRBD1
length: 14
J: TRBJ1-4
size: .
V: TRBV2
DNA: TGTGCCAGCAGTCTTGGACAGGACAATGAAAAACTGTTTTTT
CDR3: CASSLGQDNEKLFF

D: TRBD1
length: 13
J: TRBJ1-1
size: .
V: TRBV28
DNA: TGTGCCAGCAGTTTATTGACAGGGACTGAAGCTTTCTTT
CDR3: CASSLLTGTEAFF

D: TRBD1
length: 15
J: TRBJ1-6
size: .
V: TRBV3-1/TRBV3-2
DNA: TGTGCCAGCAGCCAGGAGGACAGGTGGAACTCACCCCTCCACTTT
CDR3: CASSQEDRWNSPLHF

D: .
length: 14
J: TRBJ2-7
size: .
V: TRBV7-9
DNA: TGTGCCAGCAGTACTAGTGGGCACTCCTACGAGCAGTACTTC
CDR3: CASSTSGHSYEQYF

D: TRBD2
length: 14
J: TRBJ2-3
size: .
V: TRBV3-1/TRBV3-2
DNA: TGTGCCAGCAGCCTCCGGGGGGGATTGGTTACGCAGTATTTT
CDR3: CASSLRGGLVTQYF

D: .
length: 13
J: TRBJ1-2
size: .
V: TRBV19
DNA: TGTGCCAGTAGGATGGGTCGGGACTATGGCTACACCTTC
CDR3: CASRMGRDYGYTF

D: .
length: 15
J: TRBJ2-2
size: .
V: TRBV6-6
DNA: TGTGCCAGCAGCCCCTCCAGGTCGAACACCGGGGAGCTGTTTTTT
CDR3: CASSPSRSNTGELFF

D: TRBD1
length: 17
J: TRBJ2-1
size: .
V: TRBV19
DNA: TGTGCCAGTAGTATAGGAGTTGGGGACAGGGGGCGCTATGAGCAGTTCTTC
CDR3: CASSIGVGDRGRYEQFF

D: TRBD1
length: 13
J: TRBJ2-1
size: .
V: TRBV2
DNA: TGTGCCATAAGACAGGGTAGGGGCAATGAGCAGTTCTTC
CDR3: CAIRQGRGNEQFF

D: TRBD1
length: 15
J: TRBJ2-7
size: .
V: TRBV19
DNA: TGTGCCAGTAGTGGAACCGGGACAGACCTCTACGAGCAGTACTTC
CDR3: CASSGTGTDLYEQYF

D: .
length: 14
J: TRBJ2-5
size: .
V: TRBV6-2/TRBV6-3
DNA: TGTGCCAGCAGTGGGAACAGGGCCTGGGAGACCCAGTACTTC
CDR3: CASSGNRAWETQYF

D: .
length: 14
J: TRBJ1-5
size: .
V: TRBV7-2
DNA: TGTGCCAGCAGCTTAGCTCAACTCAATCAGCCCCAGCATTTT
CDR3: CASSLAQLNQPQHF

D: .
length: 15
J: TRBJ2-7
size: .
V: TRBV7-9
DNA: TGTGCCAGCAGCCTCCATAGACTTGGTCAATACGAGCAGTACTTC
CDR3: CASSLHRLGQYEQYF

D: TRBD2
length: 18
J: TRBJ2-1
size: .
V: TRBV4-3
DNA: TGCGCCAGCAGCCAAGATTTTCGGGAGGGGTCAGGAAACAATGAGCAGTTCTTC
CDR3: CASSQDFREGSGNNEQFF

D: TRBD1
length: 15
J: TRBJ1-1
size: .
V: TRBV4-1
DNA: TGCGCCAGCAGCCGTATGACAGGGGAAGGAGGGGAAGCTTTCTTT
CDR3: CASSRMTGEGGEAFF

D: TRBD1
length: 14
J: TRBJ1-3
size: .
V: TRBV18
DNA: TGTGCCAGCTCCCCAGACAGGGCTGGAAACACCATATATTTT
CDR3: CASSPDRAGNTIYF

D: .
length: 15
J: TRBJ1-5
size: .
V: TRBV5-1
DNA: TGCGCCAGCAGCCCCGATTCGGGGGGCAATCAGCCCCAGCATTTT
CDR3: CASSPDSGGNQPQHF

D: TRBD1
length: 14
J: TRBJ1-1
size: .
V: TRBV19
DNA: TGTGCCAGTAGCACCGGGACAGGACGCACTGAAGCTTTCTTT
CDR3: CASSTGTGRTEAFF

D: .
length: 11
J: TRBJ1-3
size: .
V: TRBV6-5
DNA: TGTGCCAGCAGTATTAAAAACACCATATATTTT
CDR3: CASSIKNTIYF

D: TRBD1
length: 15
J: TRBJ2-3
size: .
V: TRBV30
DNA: TGTGCCTCTACTCCGGGGACAGGGGGGGCAGATACGCAGTATTTT
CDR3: CASTPGTGGADTQYF

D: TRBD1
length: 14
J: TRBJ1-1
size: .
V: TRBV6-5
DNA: TGTGCCAGCAGTCGGGACAGAACGAACACTGAAGCTTTCTTT
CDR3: CASSRDRTNTEAFF

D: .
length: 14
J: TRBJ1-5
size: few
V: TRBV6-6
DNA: TGTGCCAGCGCTCCGACGGGAAGCAATCAGCCCCAGCATTTT
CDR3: CASAPTGSNQPQHF

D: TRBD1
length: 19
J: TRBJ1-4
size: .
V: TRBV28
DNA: TGTGCCAGCAGCCAAGGGTACCGGACAGGGGTTGGGGCTAATGAAAAACTGTTTTTT
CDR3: CASSQGYRTGVGANEKLFF

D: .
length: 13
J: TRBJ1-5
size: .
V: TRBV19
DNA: TGTGCCAGTAGTATAGATCCCTTTCAGCCCCAGCATTTT
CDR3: CASSIDPFQPQHF

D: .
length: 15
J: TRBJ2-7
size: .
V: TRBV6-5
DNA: TGTGCCAGCAGGGGCACGGGGGGCTTATCCTACGAGCAGTACTTC
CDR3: CASRGTGGLSYEQYF

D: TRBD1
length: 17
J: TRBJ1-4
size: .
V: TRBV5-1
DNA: TGCGCCAGCAGCTTGGGGGCCAGGGGGAAGACTAATGAAAAACTGTTTTTT
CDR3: CASSLGARGKTNEKLFF

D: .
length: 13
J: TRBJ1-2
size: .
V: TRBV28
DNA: TGTGCCAGCAGGACGGACAGAAGATATGGCTACACCTTC
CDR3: CASRTDRRYGYTF

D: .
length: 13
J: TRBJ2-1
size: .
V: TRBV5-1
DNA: TGCGCCAGCAGCTTGGGCGGCCTGGATGAGCAGTTCTTC
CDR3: CASSLGGLDEQFF

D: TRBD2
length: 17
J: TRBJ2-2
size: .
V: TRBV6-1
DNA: TGTGCCAGCAGTGCCCAGCGGCTAGCGGGAGTAGCCGGGGAGCTGTTTTTT
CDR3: CASSAQRLAGVAGELFF

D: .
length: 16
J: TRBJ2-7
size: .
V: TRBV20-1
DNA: TGCAGTGCTAGTCTTCCCCGGACGGGAAGCTCCTACGAGCAGTACTTC
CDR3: CSASLPRTGSSYEQYF

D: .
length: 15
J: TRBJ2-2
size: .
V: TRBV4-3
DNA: TGCGCCAGCAGCCAGCGGCCAGGGGACACCGGGGAGCTGTTTTTT
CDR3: CASSQRPGDTGELFF

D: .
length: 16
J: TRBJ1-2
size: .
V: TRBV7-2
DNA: TGTGCCAGCAGCTTAGTGCGGGATTCGGTTAACTATGGCTACACCTTC
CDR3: CASSLVRDSVNYGYTF

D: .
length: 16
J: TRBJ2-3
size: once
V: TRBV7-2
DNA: TGTGCCAGCAGCTTAAGGATTCTGACTAGCACAGATACGCAGTATTTT
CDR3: CASSLRILTSTDTQYF

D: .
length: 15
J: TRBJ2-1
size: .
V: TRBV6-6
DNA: TGTGCCAGCAGTACACCGGGACTGGAGGACAATGAGCAGTTCTTC
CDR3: CASSTPGLEDNEQFF

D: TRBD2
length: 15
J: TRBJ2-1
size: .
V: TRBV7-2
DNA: TGTGCCAGCAGCCCGGGACTAGCGGGAGTAAGGGAGCAGTTCTTC
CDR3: CASSPGLAGVREQFF